Listed below are T cell receptor beta chains from one sample, sequenced in a study of blood T cell repertoires in COVID-19. Some clones are missing from TCRdb's copy, which holds only in-frame ones; the method was immunoSEQ multiplex PCR. Of roughly 88,000 clones listed, 80% are singletons. Material for sequencing was peripheral blood. The receptors come from a woman of 80 years or more with active or convalescent COVID-19. CDR3s include the opening cysteine and the closing phenylalanine or tryptophan. D genes are given only for firm matches. Part of the rows lack a size; the others show once, few, many or a class for expanded clones.

abundance: NA; v_gene: TRBV10-3; j_gene: TRBJ2-7; d_gene: NA; CDR3nt: TGTGCCATCAGCCCCGTCTCCGGGGAGCAGTACTTC; CDR3aa: CAISPVSGEQYF
abundance: NA; v_gene: TRBV19; j_gene: TRBJ1-5; d_gene: NA; CDR3nt: TGTGCCAGTAGTATAGAAGGGAGGGATCAGCCCCAGCATTTT; CDR3aa: CASSIEGRDQPQHF
abundance: NA; v_gene: TRBV19; j_gene: TRBJ1-6; d_gene: TRBD1; CDR3nt: TGTGCCAGCAAGCTGTATTGGGGACAGGGTAATTCACCCCTCCACTTT; CDR3aa: CASKLYWGQGNSPLHF
abundance: NA; v_gene: TRBV6-2/TRBV6-3; j_gene: TRBJ2-3; d_gene: TRBD2; CDR3nt: TGTGCCAGCAGTCTGGGACTAGCAGGGTACACAGATACGCAGTATTTT; CDR3aa: CASSLGLAGYTDTQYF
abundance: NA; v_gene: TRBV27; j_gene: TRBJ1-1; d_gene: TRBD1; CDR3nt: TGTGCCAGCAGGAAACAGGGGACTGGGACTGAAGCTTTCTTT; CDR3aa: CASRKQGTGTEAFF
abundance: many; v_gene: TRBV9; j_gene: TRBJ2-3; d_gene: NA; CDR3nt: TGTGCCAGCAGCCCGAGCGGCACTGGCACAGATACGCAGTATTTT; CDR3aa: CASSPSGTGTDTQYF
abundance: few; v_gene: TRBV4-1; j_gene: TRBJ2-1; d_gene: TRBD1; CDR3nt: TGCGCCAGCAGCCCACAGACAGGGCTACCATACAATGAGCAGTTCTTC; CDR3aa: CASSPQTGLPYNEQFF
abundance: once; v_gene: TRBV2; j_gene: TRBJ2-7; d_gene: TRBD1; CDR3nt: TGTGCCAGCGGGCCTCGGACAGGGAACAGCGAGCAGTACTTC; CDR3aa: CASGPRTGNSEQYF
abundance: NA; v_gene: TRBV12-3/TRBV12-4; j_gene: TRBJ1-1; d_gene: NA; CDR3nt: TGTGCCAGCGGGCGGGCCGTGGGGACTGAAGCTTTCTTT; CDR3aa: CASGRAVGTEAFF
abundance: NA; v_gene: TRBV21-1; j_gene: TRBJ2-3; d_gene: NA; CDR3nt: TGTGCCAGCAGCACGTCCGGGACTAGCGGGAGCAACACAGATACGCAGTATTTT; CDR3aa: CASSTSGTSGSNTDTQYF
abundance: NA; v_gene: TRBV2; j_gene: TRBJ2-7; d_gene: TRBD1; CDR3nt: TGTGCCAGCAGTCATCCGGGACAGCTAAAATCCTACGAGCAGTACTTC; CDR3aa: CASSHPGQLKSYEQYF
abundance: NA; v_gene: TRBV5-1; j_gene: TRBJ2-3; d_gene: NA; CDR3nt: TGCGCCAGCAGCTTGGTTCCGGGAAATACGCAGTATTTT; CDR3aa: CASSLVPGNTQYF
abundance: NA; v_gene: TRBV11-1; j_gene: TRBJ2-7; d_gene: NA; CDR3nt: TGTGCCAGCAGACAGGCTCAAGGTTCCAGGGAGTACTTC; CDR3aa: CASRQAQGSREYF
abundance: NA; v_gene: TRBV9; j_gene: TRBJ1-2; d_gene: TRBD1; CDR3nt: TGTGCCAGCAGCCCCCTCGGACAGGATGCCTATGGCTACACCTTC; CDR3aa: CASSPLGQDAYGYTF
abundance: NA; v_gene: TRBV4-1; j_gene: TRBJ2-1; d_gene: TRBD2; CDR3nt: TGCGCCAGCCCCTGGACTAGCGGGAGTCCTGAGCAGTTCTTC; CDR3aa: CASPWTSGSPEQFF
abundance: few; v_gene: TRBV7-9; j_gene: TRBJ2-2; d_gene: NA; CDR3nt: TGTGCCAGCAGCTTAATATGGAGGGGTTCGGACACCGGGGAGCTGTTTTTT; CDR3aa: CASSLIWRGSDTGELFF
abundance: NA; v_gene: TRBV11-2; j_gene: TRBJ1-4; d_gene: TRBD1; CDR3nt: TGTGCCAGCAGCTTAGGGACAGGAGATAATGAAAAACTGTTTTTT; CDR3aa: CASSLGTGDNEKLFF
abundance: NA; v_gene: TRBV5-4; j_gene: TRBJ2-6; d_gene: TRBD1; CDR3nt: TGTGCCAGCAGCAGGGACAGGGAGCCAGCCAACGTCCTGACTTTC; CDR3aa: CASSRDREPANVLTF
abundance: NA; v_gene: TRBV7-9; j_gene: TRBJ2-3; d_gene: NA; CDR3nt: TGTGCCAGCAGCTTCGGTCTGCTTTCAGATACGCAGTATTTT; CDR3aa: CASSFGLLSDTQYF
abundance: NA; v_gene: TRBV12-2; j_gene: TRBJ1-2; d_gene: NA; CDR3nt: TGTGCAAGTCGCCCTCCCGACAGGAACCGAGTTTGCTACACCTTC; CDR3aa: CASRPPDRNRVCYTF
abundance: once; v_gene: TRBV19; j_gene: TRBJ2-7; d_gene: TRBD2; CDR3nt: TGTGCCAGCACTCCCGGACTAGCGGGAACGGTCGAGCAGTACTTC; CDR3aa: CASTPGLAGTVEQYF
abundance: NA; v_gene: TRBV7-3; j_gene: TRBJ2-1; d_gene: NA; CDR3nt: TGTGCCAGCAGCTTGGTCGGGACTTCGGCGGAGGAGCAGTTCTTC; CDR3aa: CASSLVGTSAEEQFF
abundance: NA; v_gene: TRBV7-6; j_gene: TRBJ2-3; d_gene: TRBD2; CDR3nt: TGTGCCAGCAGCCCCTTAGCGGGAGCTCCAGATACGCAGTATTTT; CDR3aa: CASSPLAGAPDTQYF
abundance: once; v_gene: TRBV10-3; j_gene: TRBJ2-5; d_gene: TRBD2; CDR3nt: TGTGCCATCAGTGGGACTAGCGGGGGCCAAGAGACCCAGTACTTC; CDR3aa: CAISGTSGGQETQYF
abundance: NA; v_gene: TRBV19; j_gene: TRBJ1-3; d_gene: NA; CDR3nt: TGTGCCAGTAGTATTGTGGGGGCGCAAGGAAACACCATATATTTT; CDR3aa: CASSIVGAQGNTIYF
abundance: NA; v_gene: TRBV4-3; j_gene: TRBJ2-7; d_gene: NA; CDR3nt: TGCGCCAGCAGCCAAGCCGCGATTGATTCCTACGAGCAGTACTTC; CDR3aa: CASSQAAIDSYEQYF
abundance: NA; v_gene: TRBV7-2; j_gene: TRBJ1-3; d_gene: NA; CDR3nt: TGTGCCAGCAGCCGGTGGAGCTCTGGAAACACCATATATTTT; CDR3aa: CASSRWSSGNTIYF
abundance: NA; v_gene: TRBV6-1; j_gene: TRBJ2-2; d_gene: NA; CDR3nt: TGTGCCAGCAGTGATACAGGGTCCCCCGGGGAGCTGTTTTTT; CDR3aa: CASSDTGSPGELFF
abundance: NA; v_gene: TRBV19; j_gene: TRBJ1-1; d_gene: NA; CDR3nt: TGTGCCAGTAGTATTAACAAGAACACTGAAGCTTTCTTT; CDR3aa: CASSINKNTEAFF
abundance: NA; v_gene: TRBV10-3; j_gene: TRBJ1-1; d_gene: NA; CDR3nt: TGTGCCGCTAGGACATCCTTGAACACTGAAGCTTTCTTT; CDR3aa: CAARTSLNTEAFF
abundance: NA; v_gene: TRBV9; j_gene: TRBJ2-3; d_gene: NA; CDR3nt: TGTGCCAGCCGGGCCGCTAGCTTGGCAGATACGCAGTATTTT; CDR3aa: CASRAASLADTQYF
abundance: NA; v_gene: TRBV4-1; j_gene: TRBJ2-1; d_gene: TRBD1; CDR3nt: TGCGCCAGCAGCCAAATCCGGGACAGCCCCAATTACGAGCAGTTCTTC; CDR3aa: CASSQIRDSPNYEQFF
abundance: NA; v_gene: TRBV6-5; j_gene: TRBJ1-1; d_gene: NA; CDR3nt: TGTGCCAGCACCGACTCGAACACTGAAGCTTTCTTT; CDR3aa: CASTDSNTEAFF
abundance: NA; v_gene: TRBV28; j_gene: TRBJ1-4; d_gene: TRBD1; CDR3nt: TGTGCCAGCAGTGAACAGGGGAGGGAAAAACTGTTTTTT; CDR3aa: CASSEQGREKLFF
abundance: NA; v_gene: TRBV28; j_gene: TRBJ2-1; d_gene: NA; CDR3nt: TGTGCCAGCAGTGGGTCCGGGACACTCTCCTACAATGAGCAGTTCTTC; CDR3aa: CASSGSGTLSYNEQFF
abundance: medium-sized; v_gene: TRBV25-1; j_gene: TRBJ1-2; d_gene: NA; CDR3nt: TGTGCCAGCCAGGAATTCGACTATGGCTACACCTTC; CDR3aa: CASQEFDYGYTF
abundance: NA; v_gene: TRBV28; j_gene: TRBJ2-7; d_gene: NA; CDR3nt: TGTGCCAGCAGTCGCTTCCAGGGATCCCCCGGCGAGCAGTACTTC; CDR3aa: CASSRFQGSPGEQYF
abundance: NA; v_gene: TRBV5-1; j_gene: TRBJ1-2; d_gene: TRBD1; CDR3nt: TGCGCCAGCAGCTTGGGGCAGGGGGTACTCTATGGCTACACCTTC; CDR3aa: CASSLGQGVLYGYTF
abundance: NA; v_gene: TRBV5-1; j_gene: TRBJ2-1; d_gene: TRBD2; CDR3nt: TGCGCCAGCAGTTCTACCGGGACTAGCGGGAGGGATACCTACAATGAGCAGTTCTTC; CDR3aa: CASSSTGTSGRDTYNEQFF
abundance: few; v_gene: TRBV28; j_gene: TRBJ1-2; d_gene: TRBD1; CDR3nt: TGTGCCAGCAGTTTAGACAGGGCGGATGGCTACACCTTC; CDR3aa: CASSLDRADGYTF
abundance: NA; v_gene: TRBV6-1; j_gene: TRBJ2-5; d_gene: TRBD1; CDR3nt: TGTGCCAGCAAACCGGGACAGGGTATTTCGGAGACCCAGTACTTC; CDR3aa: CASKPGQGISETQYF
abundance: NA; v_gene: TRBV10-3; j_gene: TRBJ1-1; d_gene: TRBD1; CDR3nt: TGTGCCATCAGTGAGCACAGGGGAGAGGGCACTGAAGCTTTCTTT; CDR3aa: CAISEHRGEGTEAFF
abundance: NA; v_gene: TRBV4-2; j_gene: TRBJ2-3; d_gene: TRBD2; CDR3nt: TGTGCCAGCAGCCAAGACCTAGCGGGGGGCCCCCTAAACACAGATACGCAGTATTTT; CDR3aa: CASSQDLAGGPLNTDTQYF
abundance: NA; v_gene: TRBV6-5; j_gene: TRBJ1-2; d_gene: NA; CDR3nt: TGTGCCAGCAGCCCCGGGTCCACGGGCTATGGCTACACCTTC; CDR3aa: CASSPGSTGYGYTF
abundance: once; v_gene: TRBV27; j_gene: TRBJ1-5; d_gene: NA; CDR3nt: TGTGCCAGCAGCTCCGTAAATCAGCCCCAGCATTTT; CDR3aa: CASSSVNQPQHF
abundance: NA; v_gene: TRBV24-1; j_gene: TRBJ2-1; d_gene: TRBD2; CDR3nt: TGTGCCAGAGGGAGGCGGGAGGTCGCCTACAATGAGCAGTTCTTC; CDR3aa: CARGRREVAYNEQFF
abundance: NA; v_gene: TRBV5-1; j_gene: TRBJ1-1; d_gene: TRBD1; CDR3nt: TGCGCCAGCTCGGGACAGGGGGACACTGAAGCTTTCTTT; CDR3aa: CASSGQGDTEAFF
abundance: once; v_gene: TRBV3-1/TRBV3-2; j_gene: TRBJ2-5; d_gene: TRBD2; CDR3nt: TGTGCCAGCAGCCCAGGATGGCGGGGGGCGATACAAGAGACCCAGTACTTC; CDR3aa: CASSPGWRGAIQETQYF
abundance: few; v_gene: TRBV7-9; j_gene: TRBJ2-7; d_gene: NA; CDR3nt: TGTGCCAGCAGTCCGAGGCGCGACGAGCAGTACTTC; CDR3aa: CASSPRRDEQYF
abundance: NA; v_gene: TRBV7-2; j_gene: TRBJ2-5; d_gene: TRBD1; CDR3nt: TGTGCCAGCAGCTTAGCGAGAGGGACAGTCCAAGAGACCCAGTACTTC; CDR3aa: CASSLARGTVQETQYF
abundance: NA; v_gene: TRBV7-8; j_gene: TRBJ1-1; d_gene: TRBD1; CDR3nt: TGTGCCAGCAGCCTGACAGGGGCCACTGAAGCTTTCTTT; CDR3aa: CASSLTGATEAFF
abundance: NA; v_gene: TRBV5-4; j_gene: TRBJ2-1; d_gene: TRBD1; CDR3nt: TGTGCCAGCAGCGGAGGGACAGGGTTTTACAATGAGCAGTTCTTC; CDR3aa: CASSGGTGFYNEQFF
abundance: NA; v_gene: TRBV4-1; j_gene: TRBJ2-3; d_gene: TRBD2; CDR3nt: TGCGCCAGCAGACCCTTCAGCGGGGGGGCCGGCACAGATACGCAGTATTTT; CDR3aa: CASRPFSGGAGTDTQYF
abundance: once; v_gene: TRBV12-3/TRBV12-4; j_gene: TRBJ1-2; d_gene: NA; CDR3nt: TGTGCCAGCAGTTCCAGGGCGGTCTATGGCTACACCTTC; CDR3aa: CASSSRAVYGYTF
abundance: NA; v_gene: TRBV7-8; j_gene: TRBJ2-5; d_gene: NA; CDR3nt: TGTGCCAGCAGCCCATCGACTTTACAAGAGACCCAGTACTTC; CDR3aa: CASSPSTLQETQYF